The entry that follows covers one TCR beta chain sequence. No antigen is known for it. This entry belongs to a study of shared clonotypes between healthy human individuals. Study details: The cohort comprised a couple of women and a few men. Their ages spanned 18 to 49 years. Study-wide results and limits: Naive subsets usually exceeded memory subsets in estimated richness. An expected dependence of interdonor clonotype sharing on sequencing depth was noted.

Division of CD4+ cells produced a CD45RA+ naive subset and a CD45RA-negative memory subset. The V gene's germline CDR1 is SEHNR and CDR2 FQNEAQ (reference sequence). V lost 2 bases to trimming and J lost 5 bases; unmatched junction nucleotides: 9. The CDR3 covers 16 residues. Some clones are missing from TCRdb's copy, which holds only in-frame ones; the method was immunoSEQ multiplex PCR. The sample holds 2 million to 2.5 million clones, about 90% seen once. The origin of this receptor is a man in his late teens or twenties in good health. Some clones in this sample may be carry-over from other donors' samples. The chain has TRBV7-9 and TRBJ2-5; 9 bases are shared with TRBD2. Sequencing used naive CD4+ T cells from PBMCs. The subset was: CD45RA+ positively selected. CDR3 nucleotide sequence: TGTGCCAGCAGCTTAAAGGGTAGCGGGAGAAGCGAGACCCAGTACTTC. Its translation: CASSLKGSGRSETQYF.